Following are 29 T cell receptor beta chains from one sample sequenced in a study of cytomegalovirus exposure and HLA in healthy donors. PCR involved 60 Vbeta and 13 Jbeta primers. Sequenced by immunoSEQ multiplex PCR; TCRdb stores in-frame clones only, minus some. Of approximately 90,000 clones listed, 7.6% are singletons. Specimen: PBMCs. All receptors derive from a man in his fifties or sixties in good health and CMV-seronegative.

The chain joins TRBV9 to TRBJ2-5, with a possible D match to TRBD2 (7 bases). CDR1 is SGDLS, CDR2 YYNGEE, per germline. The V end was cut by 4 bases, the J end by 5 bases, with 15 bases between. The CDR3 sequence is 14 residues long. CDR3 nucleotides: TGTGCCAGCAGCAGAGGCAGGGGAGGGGAGACCCAGTACTTC. Protein: CASSRGRGGETQYF.

This clone was found a few times. V is TRBV19 and J is TRBJ2-3; TRBD2 might be the D (5 bases). The CDR3 sequence is 14 residues long. V was shortened by 3 bases and J by 2 bases, with 9 bases between the two germline ends. The germline V gene has CDR1 LNHDA and CDR2 SQIVND (reference sequence). In nucleotides, the CDR3 is TGTGCCAGTAGTATGTTGGACTCCACAGATACGCAGTATTTT. Its protein is CASSMLDSTDTQYF.

The chain has TRBV21-1 and TRBJ2-7; no check of the table's D call, TRBD2, against the DNA was made. TRBV21-1 is tagged as a pseudogene. The length of the CDR3 is 13 residues. The CDR3 reads CASSKERLYEQYF. CDR3 bases: TGTGCCAGCAGCAAGGAACGACTATACGAGCAGTACTTC.

Here the CDR3 DNA reads TGTGCCTGGAGTGTAAAGGCGGGAGGGCGAAATGAGCAGTTCTTC. Translating gives CAWSVKAGGRNEQFF. The chain couples TRBV30 to TRBJ2-1; 9 bases are shared with TRBD2. The CDR3 loop spans 15 amino acids. V was clipped by 0 bases and J by 7 bases; unmatched bases: 7. CDR1 and CDR2 (germline): GTSNPN, SVGIG (reference sequence).

This clone was seen more than once but under ten times. The chain has TRBV14 and TRBJ2-7; D is perhaps TRBD1 (6 bases). Germline lookup yields CDR1 SGHDN and CDR2 FVKESK. Between the trimmed V and J ends, which lost 4 bases and 0 bases, there was a span of 13 bases. CDR3 length: 15 amino acids. CDR3 sequence reads: CASSLRTGSSYEQYF. The CDR3, as DNA: TGTGCCAGCAGCCTTCGTACAGGGAGCTCCTACGAGCAGTACTTC.

This clone has just a few counts. The rearrangement joins TRBV6-5 to TRBJ2-5; 9 bases line up with TRBD1. The length of the CDR3 is 14 residues. Germline V lookup: CDR1 MNHEY, CDR2 SVGAGI. V lost 6 bases to trimming and J lost 2 bases; unmatched junction nucleotides: 4. The CDR3 region is CASRTGGGQETQYF. The CDR3 DNA sequence: TGTGCCAGCAGGACAGGGGGAGGTCAAGAGACCCAGTACTTC.

A few counts support this clone. The chain uses TRBV30 and TRBJ2-5; D remains unclear. V lost 1 base and J 2 bases, leaving 8 bases between the germline ends. The germline CDR1 and CDR2 sequences are GTSNPN and SVGIG (reference sequence). The CDR3 is 13 amino acids. DNA for the CDR3: TGTGCCTGGAGTGCACAGCTACAAGAGACCCAGTACTTC. Its translation is CAWSAQLQETQYF.

CDR3 sequence reads: CASARSGQPQHF. CDR3 nucleotide sequence: TGTGCCAGCGCAAGGTCAGGTCAGCCCCAGCATTTT. The chain employs TRBV28 and TRBJ1-5; no reliable D call. The CDR3 sequence is 12 residues long. Deletions cut 8 bases from V and 6 bases from J, with 11 bases between. The germline gives CDR1 MDHEN, CDR2 SYDVKM.

The chain uses TRBV2 and TRBJ2-3; 8 nucleotides agree with TRBD1. Trimming removed 6 bases from V and 8 bases from J; junction bases left unmatched: 10. Germline-derived CDR1 and CDR2 are SNHLY and FYNNEI. The CDR3 spans 14 residues. CDR3 sequence reads: CASRGDGQGGTQYF. CDR3 DNA sequence: TGTGCCAGCAGGGGCGACGGACAGGGAGGTACGCAGTATTTT.

Only a few counts were recorded for this clone. J is TRBJ1-4 and V is TRBV2; 7 bases are shared with TRBD1. Per the germline V gene, CDR1 is SNHLY and CDR2 is FYNNEI. The V and J ends lost 6 bases and 5 bases, in that order; junction bases with no gene match: 6. The CDR3 is made up of 14 amino acids. The CDR3 region is CASRPGTVNEKLFF. The CDR3 nucleotides read TGTGCCAGCAGACCCGGGACAGTAAATGAAAAACTGTTTTTT.

This clone has just a few counts. The junction departs from germline at one end; a sequencing error may be responsible. The gene calls are TRBV7-7 and TRBJ2-2; 11 bases fit TRBD2. The CDR3 spans 21 residues. CDR1 SSHAT and CDR2 FNYEAQ come from the germline V gene (reference sequence). Here the CDR3 DNA reads TGTGCTAGCAGCCCAGGGGGCCCCGCGCGACTAGCGGGGACGAACACCGGGGAGCTGTTTTTT. Its translation: CASSPGGPARLAGTNTGELFF.

J is TRBJ2-2 and V is TRBV5-1, with a weak D call TRBD2 (5 bases). CDR1 SGHRS and CDR2 YFSETQ come from the germline V gene. Trimming took off 1 base at V and 4 bases at J, with 11 bases between the two ends. This CDR3 spans 15 amino acids. CDR3 amino acids: CASSLTRGGTGELFF. The CDR3 DNA reads as TGCGCCAGCAGCTTGACCCGAGGAGGCACCGGGGAGCTGTTTTTT.

This clone was found a few times. This chain joins TRBV7-2 and TRBJ2-7, with D tentatively TRBD1 (5 bases). In germline, CDR1 is SGHTA, CDR2 FQGNSA. The CDR3 has 12 amino acids. Trimming removed 6 bases at V and 4 bases at J, with 10 bases between. The CDR3 here is CASSFTGYEQYF. CDR3 nucleotides: TGTGCCAGCAGTTTTACAGGTTACGAGCAGTACTTC. The variable domain in full, with the rest retrieved from reference TRBV7-2 and TRBJ2-7, is GAGVSQSPSNKVTEKGKDVELRCDPISGHTALYWYRQSLGQGLEFLIYFQGNSAPDKSGLPSDRFSAERTGGSVSTLTIQRTQQEDSAVYLCASSFTGYEQYFGPGTRLTVT.

The rearrangement joins TRBV4-3 to TRBJ2-7, with TRBD2 identical over 7 bases. This CDR3 has 18 residues. Trimming cost V 3 bases and J 4 bases; bases outside gene matches: 18. Germline V gives CDR1 LGHNA, CDR2 YSLEER. The CDR3 spells CASSHSTGVKGTIYEQYF. DNA of the CDR3: TGCGCCAGCAGCCATTCTACAGGCGTCAAAGGGACTATATACGAGCAGTACTTC.

This clone has only a few counts. The chain joins TRBV27 to TRBJ2-7; 10 bases are a match to TRBD2. From germline, CDR1 is MNHEY and CDR2 SMNVEV (reference sequence). This CDR3 region has 12 residues. After removal of 5 bases from V and 12 bases from J, the junction contained 7 bases not matched to a gene. CDR3 sequence: CASSDPGTSVYF. CDR3 in DNA: TGTGCCAGCAGTGACCCCGGGACTAGCGTGTACTTC.

This clone turned up a few times. The J gene is TRBJ1-2, the V gene TRBV28; TRBD1 matches at 7 bases. Germline CDR1 MDHEN, CDR2 SYDVKM. V was clipped by 5 bases and J by 2 bases; unmatched bases: 8. The CDR3 consists of 15 residues. The CDR3 here is CASSPGGTANYGYTF. CDR3 nucleotides: TGTGCCAGCAGTCCGGGGGGGACAGCCAACTATGGCTACACCTTC.

The chain joins TRBV6-1 to TRBJ2-5, with 12 bases matching TRBD2. J lost 6 bases, V lost 0 bases, and 14 bases had no gene match. The CDR3 has 19 residues. Germline lookup yields CDR1 MNHNS and CDR2 SASEGT. The CDR3 is CASSEARGTSGPKEKTQYF. The CDR3 DNA is TGTGCCAGCAGTGAAGCCAGAGGGACTAGCGGGCCGAAGGAAAAGACCCAGTACTTC.

This clone was detected a few times. The chain combines TRBV27 with TRBJ2-5; 9 bases fit TRBD2. The ends lost 4 bases at V and 5 bases at J; junction bases unmatched: 8. Germline V gives CDR1 MNHEY, CDR2 SMNVEV (reference sequence). The CDR3 covers 15 residues. CDR3 bases: TGTGCCAGCAGTTCCTTCTTAGCGGGAGCGGAGACCCAGTACTTC. Protein product: CASSSFLAGAETQYF.

DNA of the CDR3: TGTGCCAGCAGCCAGCCCGGGTCCGGGGAGCTGTTTTTT. This gives the protein CASSQPGSGELFF. The rearrangement joins TRBV5-4 to TRBJ2-2; D remains unclear. CDR1 and CDR2 (germline): SGHNT, YYREEE (reference sequence). V lost 4 bases, J lost 6 bases, and 10 bases lay in between. The CDR3 runs to 13 residues.

This clone has just a few counts. The V call is TRBV5-4, the J call TRBJ1-2; perhaps TRBD1 as D (5 bases). Germline CDR1 SGHNT, CDR2 YYREEE (reference sequence). The CDR3 length is 15 residues. V dropped 0 bases and J dropped 4 bases, with 13 bases sitting between them. This CDR3 is CASSLAQQGGYGYTF. CDR3 bases: TGTGCCAGCAGCTTGGCGCAGCAGGGTGGCTATGGCTACACCTTC.

The chain couples TRBV6-1 to TRBJ1-5, with TRBD1 as a possible D gene (5 bases). The CDR3 is 15 residues long. Germline V lookup: CDR1 MNHNS, CDR2 SASEGT. V was shortened by 1 base and J by 4 bases, with 11 bases between the two germline ends. CDR3 protein: CASSEGQGWNQPQHF. CDR3 nucleotides: TGTGCCAGCAGTGAAGGGCAGGGATGGAATCAGCCCCAGCATTTT.

Only a few counts were recorded for this clone. The genes are TRBV19 and TRBJ1-5, with 9 bases lining up with TRBD1. From germline, CDR1 is LNHDA and CDR2 SQIVND (reference sequence). J lost 1 base, V lost 7 bases, and 5 bases had no gene match. This CDR3 spans 15 amino acids. The DNA of the CDR3 is TGTGCCAGTACCCTGACAGGGGGGAGCAATCAGCCCCAGCATTTT. Translation: CASTLTGGSNQPQHF.

This clone occurred a few times. The chain is built from TRBV18 and TRBJ1-2; D is perhaps TRBD1 (5 bases). Trimming shortened V by 3 bases and J by 8 bases, and 19 bases separated the two germline ends. CDR1 is KGHSH, CDR2 LQKENI, per germline. This CDR3 region has 15 residues. Here the CDR3 DNA reads TGTGCCAGCTCACCCTCTACAGGCGGATGGGAAGGCTACACCTTC. Its translation: CASSPSTGGWEGYTF.

CDR3 sequence reads: CASSLRGTNEKLFF. In nucleotides, the CDR3 is TGTGCCAGCAGTCTCCGGGGGACTAATGAAAAACTGTTTTTT. This rearrangement joins TRBV27 to TRBJ1-4; weak D call: TRBD1 (5 bases). This CDR3 comprises 14 residues. Trimming took off 5 bases at V and 2 bases at J, with 9 bases between the two ends. Germline CDR1 MNHEY, CDR2 SMNVEV (reference sequence).

A few counts support this clone. The V and J genes are TRBV30 and TRBJ2-3; the D gene is possibly TRBD2 (5 bases). The CDR3 runs 13 residues. Trimming left V 3 bases short and J 2 bases short, with 9 bases between. Germline assignment: CDR1 GTSNPN and CDR2 SVGIG (reference sequence). As DNA, the CDR3 is TGTGCCTGGAGCTTTGACTACACAGATACGCAGTATTTT. This codes for CAWSFDYTDTQYF.

This clone has more than one count but fewer than ten. The chain employs TRBV2 and TRBJ2-2; no firm D call. CDR3 length equals 16 residues. Germline-derived CDR1 and CDR2 are SNHLY and FYNNEI. Trimming stripped 7 bases from V and 0 bases from J, with 15 bases between. CDR3 protein: CASTREAVANTGELFF. CDR3 nucleotide sequence: TGTGCCAGCACCCGCGAGGCAGTAGCGAACACCGGGGAGCTGTTTTTT.

This rearrangement joins TRBV2 to TRBJ2-1; possible D gene TRBD2, 5 bases. CDR3 size: 14 residues. Trimming took off 4 bases at V and 2 bases at J, with 9 bases between the two ends. Germline V gene data show CDR1 as SNHLY and CDR2 as FYNNEI. CDR3 protein: CASSAVATYNEQFF. In nucleotides, the CDR3 is TGTGCCAGCAGTGCGGTAGCGACCTACAATGAGCAGTTCTTC.

V usage is TRBV6-6 and J usage is TRBJ1-1; D call uncertain. This CDR3 has 16 amino acids. The ends were cut back, 2 bases at V and 0 bases at J, with 13 bases in the middle. The germline CDR1 and CDR2 sequences are MNHNY and SVGAGI (reference sequence). The CDR3 is CASSYVSGPLNTEAFF. CDR3 bases: TGTGCCAGCAGTTACGTCTCAGGTCCGTTGAACACTGAAGCTTTCTTT.

This clone was found a few times. The chain uses TRBV11-2 and TRBJ2-1, with unresolved D. Between the trimmed V and J ends, which lost 0 bases and 4 bases, there was a span of 13 bases. Germline-derived CDR1 and CDR2 are SGHAT and FQNNGV. There are 16 residues in the CDR3. Here the CDR3 reads CASSLDSGVGYNEQFF. The CDR3 DNA reads TGTGCCAGCAGCTTAGATTCCGGAGTCGGATACAATGAGCAGTTCTTC.